Described below is a single TCR beta chain sequence and its context. The sample originates from a study of shared clonotypes between healthy human individuals. Study details: Researchers assigned three CD4 naive, three CD4 memory, two CD8 naive and one CD8 memory plate to each donor.

In germline, CDR1 is SNHLY, CDR2 FYNNEI. The CDR3 has 14 residues. Germline trimming cut 3 bases from V and 6 bases from J; bases unmatched to any gene: 5. Sequenced by immunoSEQ multiplex PCR; TCRdb stores in-frame clones only, minus some. Counted here are fewer than 2.5 million clones, more than 85% occurring once; the ten biggest clones make up around 0.37%. The rearrangement links TRBV2 to TRBJ1-5; 7 bases are shared with TRBD1. The source is a man between 18 and 35 years old in good health. Some clones in this sample may be carry-over from other donors' samples. Input material: naive CD4+ T cells from PBMCs. Sample subset: CD45RA+ positively selected. The CDR3 spells CASSEGQPGQPQHF. The CDR3 DNA reads TGTGCCAGCAGTGAGGGACAGCCTGGTCAGCCCCAGCATTTT.